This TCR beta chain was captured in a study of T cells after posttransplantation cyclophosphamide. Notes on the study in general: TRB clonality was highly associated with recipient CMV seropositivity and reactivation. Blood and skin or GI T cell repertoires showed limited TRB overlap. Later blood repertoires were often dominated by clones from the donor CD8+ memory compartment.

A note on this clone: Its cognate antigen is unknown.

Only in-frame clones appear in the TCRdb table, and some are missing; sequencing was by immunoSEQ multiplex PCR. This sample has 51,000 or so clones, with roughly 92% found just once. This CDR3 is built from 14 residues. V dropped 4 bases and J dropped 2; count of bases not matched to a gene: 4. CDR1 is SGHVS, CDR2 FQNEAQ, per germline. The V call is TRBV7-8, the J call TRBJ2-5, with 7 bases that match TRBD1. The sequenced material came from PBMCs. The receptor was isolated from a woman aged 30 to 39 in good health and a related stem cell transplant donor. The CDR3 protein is CASSWGTEQETQYF. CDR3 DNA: TGTGCCAGCAGCTGGGGGACAGAACAAGAGACCCAGTACTTC.